This T cell receptor beta chain was captured by sequencing in a study of T cell responses to AZD1222 COVID-19 vaccine. Notes on the study in general: Scientists sampled the repertoires only once the peak T cell response had passed. It should be noted that donors were predominantly white British and more often female, and clonal diversity was possibly underestimated.

Sequenced by immunoSEQ multiplex PCR; TCRdb stores in-frame clones only, minus some. The repertoire holds about 97,000 clones, approximately 86% seen once, with more than 1.2% in the top ten. In its sample, this clone was seen a few times. Its target is not known. Per germline, CDR1 LNHNV and CDR2 YYDKDF (reference sequence). V shed 0 bases and J 10 bases; nucleotides not matched to a gene: 9. This CDR3 contains 16 residues. The V call is TRBV15, the J call TRBJ1-6, with 7 nucleotides matching TRBD1. The receptor was derived from an adult in good health. The material was peripheral blood, obtained on day 0 of AZD1222 vaccination. The CDR3 spells CATSRDRAGGGSPLHF. CDR3 DNA sequence: TGTGCCACCAGCAGAGATCGGGCAGGGGGAGGATCACCCCTCCACTTT.